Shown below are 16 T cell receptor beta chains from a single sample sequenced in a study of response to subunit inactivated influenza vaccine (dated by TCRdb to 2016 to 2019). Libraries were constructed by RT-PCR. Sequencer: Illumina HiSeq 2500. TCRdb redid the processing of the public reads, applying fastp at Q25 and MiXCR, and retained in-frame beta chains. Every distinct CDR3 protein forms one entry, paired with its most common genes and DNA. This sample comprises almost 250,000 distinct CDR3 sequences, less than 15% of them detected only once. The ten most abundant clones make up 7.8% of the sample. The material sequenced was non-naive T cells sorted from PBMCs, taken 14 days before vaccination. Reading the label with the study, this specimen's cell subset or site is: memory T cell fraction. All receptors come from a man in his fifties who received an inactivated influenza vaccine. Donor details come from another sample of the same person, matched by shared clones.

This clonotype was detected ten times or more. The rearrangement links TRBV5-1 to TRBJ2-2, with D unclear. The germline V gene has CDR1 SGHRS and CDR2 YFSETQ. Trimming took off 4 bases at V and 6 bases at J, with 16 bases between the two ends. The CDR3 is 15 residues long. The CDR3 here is CASSPTSGSAGELFF. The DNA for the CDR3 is TGCGCCAGCAGCCCAACCTCGGGTTCCGCCGGGGAGCTGTTTTTT.

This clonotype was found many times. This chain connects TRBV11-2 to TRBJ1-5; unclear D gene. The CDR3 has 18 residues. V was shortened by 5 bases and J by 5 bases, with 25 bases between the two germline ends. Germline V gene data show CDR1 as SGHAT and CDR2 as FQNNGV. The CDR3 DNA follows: TGTGCCAGCAGCCCAAGCGGAGGCCAGACATTTACCTATCAGCCCCAGCATTTT. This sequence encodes CASSPSGGQTFTYQPQHF.

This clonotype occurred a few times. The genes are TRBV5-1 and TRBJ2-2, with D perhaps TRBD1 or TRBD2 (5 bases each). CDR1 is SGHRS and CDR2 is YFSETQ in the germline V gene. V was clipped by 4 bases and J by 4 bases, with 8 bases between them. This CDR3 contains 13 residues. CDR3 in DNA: TGCGCCAGCAGCCCTGGGACCACCGGGGAGCTGTTTTTT. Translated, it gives CASSPGTTGELFF.

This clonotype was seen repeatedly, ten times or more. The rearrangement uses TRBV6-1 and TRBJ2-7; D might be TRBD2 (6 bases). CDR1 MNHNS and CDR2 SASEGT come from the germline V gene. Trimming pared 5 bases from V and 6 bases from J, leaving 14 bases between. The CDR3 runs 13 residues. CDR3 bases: TGTGCCAGCAGTCGCTCTTGGAGGGTCGAGCAGTACTTC. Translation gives CASSRSWRVEQYF.

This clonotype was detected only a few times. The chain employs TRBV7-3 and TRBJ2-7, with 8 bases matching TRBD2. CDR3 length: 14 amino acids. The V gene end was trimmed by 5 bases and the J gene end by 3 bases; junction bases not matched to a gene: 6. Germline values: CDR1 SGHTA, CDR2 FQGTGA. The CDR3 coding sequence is TGTGCCAGCAGCCCCTCCGGGGGGGACTACGAGCAGTACTTC. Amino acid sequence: CASSPSGGDYEQYF.

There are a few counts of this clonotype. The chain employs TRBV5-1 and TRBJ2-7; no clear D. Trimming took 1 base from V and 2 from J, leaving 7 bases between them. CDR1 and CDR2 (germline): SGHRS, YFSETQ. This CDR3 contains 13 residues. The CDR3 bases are TGCGCCAGCAGCTTGACACTTACCTACGAGCAGTACTTC. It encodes CASSLTLTYEQYF. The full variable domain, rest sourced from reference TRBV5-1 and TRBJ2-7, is KAGVTQTPRYLIKTRGQQVTLSCSPISGHRSVSWYQQTPGQGLQFLFEYFSETQRNKGNFPGRFSGRQFSNSRSEMNVSTLELGDSALYLCASSLTLTYEQYFGPGTRLTVT.

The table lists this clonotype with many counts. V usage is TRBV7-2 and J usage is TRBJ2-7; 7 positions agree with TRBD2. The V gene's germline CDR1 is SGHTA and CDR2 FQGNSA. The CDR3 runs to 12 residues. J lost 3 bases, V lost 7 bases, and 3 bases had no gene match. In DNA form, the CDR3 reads TGTGCCAGCACCGGCGGGGGCTACGAGCAGTACTTC. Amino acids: CASTGGGYEQYF.

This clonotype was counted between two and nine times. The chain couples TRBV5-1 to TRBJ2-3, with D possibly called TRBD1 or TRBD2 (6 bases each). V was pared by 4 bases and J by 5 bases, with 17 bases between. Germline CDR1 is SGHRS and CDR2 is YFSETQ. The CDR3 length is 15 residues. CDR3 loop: CASSEGGAGGDTQYF. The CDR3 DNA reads TGCGCCAGCAGCGAGGGGGGTGCCGGTGGAGATACGCAGTATTTT.

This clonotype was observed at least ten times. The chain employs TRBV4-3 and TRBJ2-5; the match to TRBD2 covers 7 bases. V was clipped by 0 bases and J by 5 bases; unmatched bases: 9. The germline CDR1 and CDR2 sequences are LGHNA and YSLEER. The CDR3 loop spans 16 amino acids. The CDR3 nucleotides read TGCGCCAGCAGCCAAGAATTGACTAGCCGGTTCGAGACCCAGTACTTC. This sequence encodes CASSQELTSRFETQYF.

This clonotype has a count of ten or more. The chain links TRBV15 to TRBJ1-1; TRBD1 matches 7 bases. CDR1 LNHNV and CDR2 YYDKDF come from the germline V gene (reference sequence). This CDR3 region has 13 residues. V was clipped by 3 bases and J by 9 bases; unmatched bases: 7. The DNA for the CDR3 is TGTGCCACCAGCAGCGTGAACAGGGGAAAAGCTTTCTTT. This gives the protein CATSSVNRGKAFF.

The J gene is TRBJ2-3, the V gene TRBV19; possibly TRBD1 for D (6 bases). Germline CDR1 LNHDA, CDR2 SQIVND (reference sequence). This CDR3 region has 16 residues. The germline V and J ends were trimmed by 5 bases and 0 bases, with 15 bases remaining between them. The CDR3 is CASSGTGRSSTDTQYF. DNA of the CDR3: TGTGCCAGTAGTGGAACAGGGAGATCTAGCACAGATACGCAGTATTTT. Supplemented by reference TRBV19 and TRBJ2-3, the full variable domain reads DGGITQSPKYLFRKEGQNVTLSCEQNLNHDAMYWYRQDPGQGLRLIYYSQIVNDFQKGDIAEGYSVSREKKESFPLTVTSAQKNPTAFYLCASSGTGRSSTDTQYFGPGTRLTVL.

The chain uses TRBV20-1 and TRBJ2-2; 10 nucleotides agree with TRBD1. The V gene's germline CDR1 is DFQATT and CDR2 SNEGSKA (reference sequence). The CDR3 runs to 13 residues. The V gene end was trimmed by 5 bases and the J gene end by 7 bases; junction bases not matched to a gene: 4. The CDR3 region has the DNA TGCAGTGCTGGGGGACAGGGGCACGGGGAGCTGTTTTTT. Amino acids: CSAGGQGHGELFF.

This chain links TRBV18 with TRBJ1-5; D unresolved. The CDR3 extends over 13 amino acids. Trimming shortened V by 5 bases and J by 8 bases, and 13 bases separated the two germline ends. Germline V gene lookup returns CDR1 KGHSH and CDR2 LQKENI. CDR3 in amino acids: CASSRSTREPQHF. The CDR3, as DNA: TGTGCCAGCTCAAGGTCTACCCGAGAGCCCCAGCATTTT.

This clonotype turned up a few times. The CDR3 here is CSARGVQGASTEAFF. The DNA of the CDR3 is TGCAGTGCTAGAGGTGTACAGGGGGCGAGTACTGAAGCTTTCTTT. The chain couples TRBV20-1 to TRBJ1-1; 9 bases are shared with TRBD1. The CDR3 is made up of 15 amino acids. CDR1 is DFQATT, CDR2 SNEGSKA, per germline (reference sequence). V lost 1 base, J lost 5 bases, and 8 bases stayed unmatched.

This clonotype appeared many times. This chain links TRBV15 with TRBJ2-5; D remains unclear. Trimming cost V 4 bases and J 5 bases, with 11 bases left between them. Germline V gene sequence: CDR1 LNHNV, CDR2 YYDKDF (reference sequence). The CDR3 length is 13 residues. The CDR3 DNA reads TGTGCCACCAGCATGAAGAGGCGGGAGACCCAGTACTTC. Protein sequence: CATSMKRRETQYF.

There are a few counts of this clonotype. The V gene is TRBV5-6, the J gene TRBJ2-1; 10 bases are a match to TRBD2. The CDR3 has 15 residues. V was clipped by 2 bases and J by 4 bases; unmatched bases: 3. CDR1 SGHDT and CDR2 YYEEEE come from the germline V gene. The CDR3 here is CASSFPSGSYNEQFF. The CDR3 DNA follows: TGTGCCAGCAGCTTTCCTAGCGGGAGTTACAATGAGCAGTTCTTC.